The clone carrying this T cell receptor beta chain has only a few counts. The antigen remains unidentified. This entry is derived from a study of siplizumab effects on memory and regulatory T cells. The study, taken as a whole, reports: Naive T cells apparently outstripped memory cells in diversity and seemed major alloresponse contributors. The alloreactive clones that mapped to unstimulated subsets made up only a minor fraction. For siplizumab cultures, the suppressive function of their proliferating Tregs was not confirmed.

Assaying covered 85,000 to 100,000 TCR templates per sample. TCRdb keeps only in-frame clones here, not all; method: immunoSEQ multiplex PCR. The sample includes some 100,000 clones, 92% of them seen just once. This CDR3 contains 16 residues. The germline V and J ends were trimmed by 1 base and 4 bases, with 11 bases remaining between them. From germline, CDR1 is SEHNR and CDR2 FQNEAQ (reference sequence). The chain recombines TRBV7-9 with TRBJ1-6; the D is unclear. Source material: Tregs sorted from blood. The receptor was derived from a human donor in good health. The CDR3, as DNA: TGTGCCAGCAGCTTAGAGATGGGAGGTTATAATTCACCCCTCCACTTT. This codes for CASSLEMGGYNSPLHF.